What follows are 18 T cell receptor beta chains derived from one specimen sequenced in a study of blood T cell repertoires in COVID-19. TCRdb's table, derived via immunoSEQ multiplex PCR, lists solely in-frame clones and lacks some. The table has hundreds of thousands of clones, 88% seen once. The sequenced sample was PBMCs or T cells enriched from blood (not recorded which). Receptors were obtained from a woman aged 60-75 years in a cohort exposed to, infected with or recovered from COVID-19 (not recorded which).

The chain couples TRBV15 to TRBJ2-3, with 10 bases aligning to TRBD2. V trimming: 1 base; J trimming: 6 bases; junction bases outside the gene matches: 7. Per the germline V gene, CDR1 is LNHNV and CDR2 is YYDKDF (reference sequence). This CDR3 is 16 amino acids long. DNA of the CDR3: TGTGCCACCAGCAGAGGGCTAGCGGGAGAGTCGGATACGCAGTATTTT. Amino acid sequence: CATSRGLAGESDTQYF.

The rearrangement links TRBV19 to TRBJ1-3; the D gene is possibly TRBD1 (6 bases). This CDR3 has 15 residues. V was pared by 6 bases and J by 0 bases, with 12 bases between. CDR1 is LNHDA, CDR2 SQIVND, per germline (reference sequence). CDR3 nucleotides: TGTGCCAGTAGGGCCGACAGGACCTCTGGAAACACCATATATTTT. Translation: CASRADRTSGNTIYF.

This chain joins TRBV7-9 and TRBJ2-5; TRBD1 agrees at 9 bases. The CDR3 spans 17 residues. CDR1 SEHNR and CDR2 FQNEAQ come from the germline V gene (reference sequence). Trimming removed 1 base from V and 1 base from J; junction bases left unmatched: 7. The CDR3 region has the DNA TGTGCCAGCAGCTTAGGGGTGGGACAGGGAATCCAAGAGACCCAGTACTTC. It yields the protein CASSLGVGQGIQETQYF.

The chain is built from TRBV19 and TRBJ2-6; 8 bases fit TRBD2. The length of the CDR3 is 18 residues. The germline gives CDR1 LNHDA, CDR2 SQIVND (reference sequence). Trimming took 4 bases from V and 4 from J; bases not matched to a gene: 12. The CDR3 spells CASSTRMAGGPGANVLTF. CDR3 coding DNA: TGTGCCAGTAGTACCCGGATGGCGGGAGGACCCGGGGCCAACGTCCTGACTTTC.

The DNA of the CDR3 is TGTGCCAGTAGCCCCGCCCAGGGGGTTCGGTATGGCTACACCTTC. The encoded protein is CASSPAQGVRYGYTF. V and J are TRBV19 and TRBJ1-2, with 7 nucleotides matching TRBD1. The CDR3 covers 15 residues. Germline CDR1 reads LNHDA; CDR2 reads SQIVND (reference sequence). V dropped 6 bases and J dropped 5; count of bases not matched to a gene: 12.

This chain connects TRBV5-6 to TRBJ2-3, with D unclear. The V gene lost 1 base and the J gene lost 5 bases, with 8 bases spanning the gap. Germline CDR1 is SGHDT and CDR2 is YYEEEE. CDR3 length: 13 amino acids. The chain's CDR3 is CASSLRVGDTQYF. The CDR3 region has the DNA TGTGCCAGCAGCTTGCGGGTAGGAGATACGCAGTATTTT.

The chain carries TRBV28 and TRBJ1-3, with 7 bases identical to TRBD1. Germline lookup yields CDR1 MDHEN and CDR2 SYDVKM. V lost 3 bases and J lost 4; bases outside the gene matches: 9. The CDR3 is made up of 16 amino acids. CDR3 nucleotides: TGTGCCAGCAGTTTCTACGACAGGGAGGTGGGAAACACCATATATTTT. Protein: CASSFYDREVGNTIYF.

V is TRBV28 and J is TRBJ1-4; maybe TRBD1 (5 bases). The CDR3 length is 15 residues. V was clipped by 5 bases and J by 8 bases, with 18 bases between them. Germline V gene sequence: CDR1 MDHEN, CDR2 SYDVKM. CDR3 region: CASSLSGRGEEKLFF. CDR3 nucleotides: TGTGCCAGCAGTCTCTCGGGGAGGGGAGAGGAAAAACTGTTTTTT.

V usage is TRBV19 and J usage is TRBJ2-1, with 10 nucleotides matching TRBD1. CDR3 length: 15 amino acids. The V and J ends lost 5 bases and 11 bases, in that order; junction bases with no gene match: 12. In germline, CDR1 is LNHDA, CDR2 SQIVND (reference sequence). The CDR3 region has the DNA TGTGCCAGTAGTCTGGAGCGGACAGGGGGGTTCAAGCAGTTCTTC. Amino acids: CASSLERTGGFKQFF. Variable domain in full (rest from reference TRBV19 and TRBJ2-1): DGGITQSPKYLFRKEGQNVTLSCEQNLNHDAMYWYRQDPGQGLRLIYYSQIVNDFQKGDIAEGYSVSREKKESFPLTVTSAQKNPTAFYLCASSLERTGGFKQFFGPGTRLTVL.

The chain uses TRBV28 and TRBJ2-4; maybe TRBD2 (6 bases). The CDR3 runs to 16 residues. V lost 7 bases and J lost 0, with 16 bases in between. The V gene's germline CDR1 is MDHEN and CDR2 SYDVKM. The CDR3: CASTPRTILAKNIQYF. The CDR3 DNA sequence: TGTGCCAGCACCCCCCGGACTATACTAGCCAAAAACATTCAGTACTTC.

V is TRBV24-1 and J is TRBJ2-1; 11 nucleotides agree with TRBD2. V lost 3 bases and J lost 7; bases outside the gene matches: 4. The CDR3 is made up of 15 amino acids. Germline CDR1 KGHDR, CDR2 SFDVKD. Written as DNA, the CDR3 is TGTGCCACCAGTGATCTATCTAGCGGGAGGAATGAGCAGTTCTTC. Translated, it gives CATSDLSSGRNEQFF.

V gene TRBV7-9 combines with J gene TRBJ1-2; 7 bases are a match to TRBD1. There are 14 residues in the CDR3. CDR1 SEHNR and CDR2 FQNEAQ come from the germline V gene (reference sequence). Trimming cost V 7 bases and J 0 bases; bases outside gene matches: 5. CDR3 sequence: CASTEGQTNYGYTF. CDR3 bases: TGTGCCAGCACCGAGGGACAGACTAACTATGGCTACACCTTC.

Written as DNA, the CDR3 is TGTGCCAGCAGTCACACAGGGGGAGGCGACGAGCAGTACTTC. Its translation: CASSHTGGGDEQYF. V and J are TRBV5-4 and TRBJ2-7; TRBD1 matches at 8 bases. The junction had 9 bases not matched to a gene; V was cut back by 5 bases and J by 5 bases. The CDR3 loop spans 14 amino acids. Looked up from germline, CDR1 is SGHNT and CDR2 is YYREEE (reference sequence).

This chain links TRBV3-1 (or the pseudogene TRBV3-2) with TRBJ2-3; 11 bases match TRBD2. V gave up 1 base and J gave up 5 bases; unmatched junction bases: 5. Germline V lookup: CDR1 LGHDT, CDR2 YNNKEL (reference sequence). CDR3 size: 16 residues. In DNA form, the CDR3 reads TGTGCCAGCAGCCAAGGATCTAGCGGGGGGAAAGATACGCAGTATTTT. Its protein is CASSQGSSGGKDTQYF.

The J gene is TRBJ1-2, the V gene TRBV28; 8 nucleotides align to TRBD1. Germline trimming cut 3 bases from V and 4 bases from J; bases unmatched to any gene: 10. The CDR3 is made up of 16 amino acids. CDR1 and CDR2 (germline): MDHEN, SYDVKM. The CDR3 DNA reads TGTGCCAGCAGTTTGTCGCAGGGGGCTCAGGGCTATGGCTACACCTTC. Translating gives CASSLSQGAQGYGYTF.

The chain has TRBV27 and TRBJ2-6; D possibly corresponds to TRBD1 (5 bases). CDR3 length: 16 residues. The ends were cut back, 4 bases at V and 0 bases at J, with 10 bases in the middle. Germline loops: CDR1 MNHEY, CDR2 SMNVEV (reference sequence). The CDR3: CASSSYGASGANVLTF. The CDR3 DNA sequence: TGTGCCAGCAGTTCGTATGGGGCCTCTGGGGCCAACGTCCTGACTTTC.

This chain joins TRBV9 and TRBJ2-1; unclear D gene. Trimming removed 0 bases at V and 5 bases at J, with 12 bases between. The CDR3 runs 15 residues. Germline-derived CDR1 and CDR2 are SGDLS and YYNGEE. As DNA, the CDR3 is TGTGCCAGCAGCGTAGCTGGCTTCCGCAACAATGAGCAGTTCTTC. As protein: CASSVAGFRNNEQFF.

In this sample, this clone turned up a few times. The chain uses TRBV27 and TRBJ2-1, with D unclear. Germline-derived CDR1 and CDR2 are MNHEY and SMNVEV (reference sequence). The CDR3 is made up of 11 amino acids. V was clipped by 9 bases and J by 8 bases, with 11 bases between them. The CDR3 region is CASSHRDEQFF. In nucleotides, the CDR3 is TGTGCCAGTTCTCACCGGGATGAGCAGTTCTTC.